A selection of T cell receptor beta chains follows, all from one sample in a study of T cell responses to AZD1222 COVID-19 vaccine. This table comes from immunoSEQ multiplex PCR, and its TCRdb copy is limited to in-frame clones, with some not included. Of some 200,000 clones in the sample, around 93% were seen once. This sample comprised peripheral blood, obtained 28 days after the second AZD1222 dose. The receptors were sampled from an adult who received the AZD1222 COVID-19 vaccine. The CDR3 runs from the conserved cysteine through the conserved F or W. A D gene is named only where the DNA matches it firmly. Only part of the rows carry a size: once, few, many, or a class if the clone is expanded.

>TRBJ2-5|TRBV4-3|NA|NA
CASSPVLAKGMETQYF
TGCGCCAGCAGCCCGGTACTAGCCAAGGGGATGGAGACCCAGTACTTC
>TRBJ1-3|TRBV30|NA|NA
CARTENSGNTIYF
TGTGCCCGGACGGAGAACTCTGGAAACACCATATATTTT
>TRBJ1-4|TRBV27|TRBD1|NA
CASSRQTGGELFF
TGTGCCAGCAGCCGTCAGACAGGGGGCGAACTGTTTTTT
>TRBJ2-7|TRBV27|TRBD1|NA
CASSTRQGMARDEQYF
TGTGCCAGCAGTACCCGACAGGGGATGGCTCGGGACGAGCAGTACTTC
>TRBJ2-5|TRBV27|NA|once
CASSLWGQETQYF
TGTGCCAGCAGTTTATGGGGTCAAGAGACCCAGTACTTC
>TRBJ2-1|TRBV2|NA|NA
CAPSGVSNEQFF
TGTGCCCCCTCGGGAGTATCAAATGAGCAGTTCTTC
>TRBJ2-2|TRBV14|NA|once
CASSRLTTRELFF
TGTGCCAGCAGCAGACTAACGACTAGGGAGCTGTTTTTT
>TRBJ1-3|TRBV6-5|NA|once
CASRPRYSSGNTIYF
TGTGCCAGCAGGCCCCGGTACTCATCTGGAAACACCATATATTTT
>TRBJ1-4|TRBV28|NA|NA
CASSLSVPTNEKLFF
TGTGCCAGCAGTTTATCCGTCCCAACTAATGAAAAACTGTTTTTT
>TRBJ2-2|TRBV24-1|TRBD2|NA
CATSDLEPWSSGGYTGELFF
TGTGCCACCAGTGATTTGGAACCCTGGAGTAGCGGGGGGTACACCGGGGAGCTGTTTTTT
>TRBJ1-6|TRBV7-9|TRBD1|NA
CASSARTGGSNSPLHF
TGTGCCAGCAGCGCACGGACAGGGGGGTCAAATTCACCCCTCCACTTT
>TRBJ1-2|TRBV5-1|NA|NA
CASSFGQQANYGYTF
TGCGCCAGCAGCTTTGGACAGCAGGCTAACTATGGCTACACCTTC
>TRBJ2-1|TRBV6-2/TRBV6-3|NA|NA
CASSWSGGLNEQFF
TGTGCCAGCAGTTGGTCGGGGGGCCTCAATGAGCAGTTCTTC